This T cell receptor beta chain was recovered during a study of patients and donors after allogeneic stem cell transplantation. One entry per CDR3 protein results from TCRdb running MiXCR on the RT-PCR reads. The sample has about 200,000 distinct CDR3 sequences, around two fifths seen once. This CDR3 contains 12 residues. Trimming pared 4 bases from V and 14 bases from J, leaving 14 bases between. CDR1 and CDR2 (germline): LNHNV, YYDKDF (reference sequence). J is TRBJ1-4 and V is TRBV15; perhaps TRBD1 as D (5 bases). The source of this sequence is a human donor who was either an allogeneic HSCT recipient or a stem cell or donor lymphocyte infusion donor (not recorded which). It is not recorded whose cells these are; they may come from a transplant donor. Specimen: blood, either unsorted or a sorted T cell fraction (not recorded which). The CDR3 protein is CATSTGTFDLFF. The CDR3, as DNA: TGTGCCACCAGCACTGGGACGTTCGATCTGTTTTTT.